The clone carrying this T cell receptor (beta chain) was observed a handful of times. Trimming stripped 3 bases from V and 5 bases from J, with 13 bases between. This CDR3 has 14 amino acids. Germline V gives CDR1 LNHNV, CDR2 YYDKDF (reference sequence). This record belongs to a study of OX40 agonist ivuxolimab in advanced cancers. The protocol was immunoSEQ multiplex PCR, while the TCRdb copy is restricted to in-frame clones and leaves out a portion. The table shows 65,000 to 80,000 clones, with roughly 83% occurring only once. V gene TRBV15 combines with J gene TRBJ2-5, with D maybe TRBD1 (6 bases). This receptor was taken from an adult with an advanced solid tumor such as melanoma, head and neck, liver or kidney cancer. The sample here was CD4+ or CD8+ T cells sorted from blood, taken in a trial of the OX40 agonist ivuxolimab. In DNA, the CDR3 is TGTGCCACCAGCAGGGCGACAGGTTTGGAGACCCAGTACTTC. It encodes CATSRATGLETQYF.